Following are 29 T cell receptor beta chains from one sample sequenced in a study of identical twins. Each CDR3 protein gets one entry after TCRdb re-called the 5' RACE reads with MiXCR. The sample records roughly 190,000 distinct CDR3 sequences, approximately 15% being singletons. These data were also filed under a second study, of T cells expressing NK-cell markers.

The sequencing input was CD8+ T cells sorted from blood. The receptors were sampled from a woman aged 18-29 years in good health.

This clonotype was counted a few times. The chain links TRBV20-1 to TRBJ1-6; 10 positions match TRBD1. Germline trimming cut 6 bases from V and 8 bases from J; bases unmatched to any gene: 7. Germline V gene lookup returns CDR1 DFQATT and CDR2 SNEGSKA (reference sequence). There are 14 residues in the CDR3. DNA for the CDR3: TGCAGTGCCGCAGGGGGGACAGGGGATTCACCCCTCCACTTT. This translates into CSAAGGTGDSPLHF.

CDR3 sequence reads: CASSWEGGNTEAFF. The CDR3 DNA reads as TGTGCCAGCAGTTGGGAGGGGGGGAACACTGAAGCTTTCTTT. The V gene is TRBV12-3 or TRBV12-4, the J gene TRBJ1-1, with D possibly matching TRBD1 (6 bases). The V and J ends lost 4 bases and 1 base respectively, with 10 bases between them. The length of the CDR3 is 14 residues.

This clonotype was seen a handful of times. This chain joins TRBV29-1 and TRBJ2-2; TRBD2 is a possible D gene (5 bases). Germline V gene lookup returns CDR1 SQVTM and CDR2 ANQGSEA. V lost 5 bases to trimming and J lost 4 bases, with 11 bases between them. CDR3 length: 13 residues. The CDR3 loop is CSVQARGTGELFF. As DNA, the CDR3 is TGCAGCGTTCAGGCTCGGGGCACCGGGGAGCTGTTTTTT.

The rearrangement uses TRBV12-3 or TRBV12-4 and TRBJ2-7, with D tentatively TRBD2 (5 bases). The CDR3 is 14 residues long. V was cut by 3 bases and J by 4 bases, with 13 bases left in between. The CDR3 sequence: CASSFGLTNYEQYF. CDR3 nucleotide sequence: TGTGCCAGCAGTTTTGGACTGACTAATTACGAGCAGTACTTC.

V usage is TRBV24-1 and J usage is TRBJ2-3; a weak D match, TRBD1 (6 bases). CDR1 KGHDR and CDR2 SFDVKD come from the germline V gene. This CDR3 is 17 amino acids long. V shed 4 bases and J shed 3 bases, with 19 bases lying between them. This CDR3 is CATSERVGKGETDTQYF. The CDR3 nucleotides are TGTGCCACCAGTGAGAGGGTTGGAAAGGGGGAGACAGATACGCAGTATTTT.

This clonotype has a handful of counts. The V and J genes are TRBV12-3 or TRBV12-4 and TRBJ2-3; 9 positions match TRBD1. There are 15 residues in the CDR3. V lost 5 bases to trimming and J lost 2 bases; unmatched junction nucleotides: 5. The CDR3 loop reads CASSETGGNTDTQYF. Written as DNA, the CDR3 is TGTGCCAGCAGTGAAACAGGGGGCAACACAGATACGCAGTATTTT.

The rearrangement uses TRBV20-1 and TRBJ2-7; D may be TRBD1 or TRBD2 (5 bases each). The CDR3 extends over 15 amino acids. Germline V lookup: CDR1 DFQATT, CDR2 SNEGSKA (reference sequence). Trimming took off 3 bases at V and 3 bases at J, with 18 bases between the two ends. CDR3 sequence (DNA): TGCAGTGCTAGTCCCATCCCTAGTGGGGGCTACGAGCAGTACTTC. Amino acids: CSASPIPSGGYEQYF.

This clonotype was observed many times. V gene TRBV12-3 or TRBV12-4 combines with J gene TRBJ2-7; perhaps D is TRBD1 or TRBD2 (5 bases each). The CDR3 has 16 amino acids. Trimming removed 6 bases at V and 4 bases at J, with 22 bases between. The CDR3 region is CASSSIEGRGEYEQYF. The CDR3 DNA reads TGTGCCAGCAGCAGCATTGAGGGAAGGGGAGAATACGAGCAGTACTTC.

This clonotype has a handful of counts. The rearrangement joins TRBV15 to TRBJ2-7; no clear D gene. CDR1 is LNHNV, CDR2 YYDKDF, per germline (reference sequence). There are 13 residues in the CDR3. Trimming removed 5 bases from V and 0 bases from J, with 8 bases in between. For the CDR3, the DNA is TGTGCCACCAGCTGGGCCGGCTCCTACGAGCAGTACTTC. Its protein product is CATSWAGSYEQYF. Using reference TRBV15 and TRBJ2-7 for the parts outside the CDR3, the full variable domain is DAMVIQNPRYQVTQFGKPVTLSCSQTLNHNVMYWYQQKSSQAPKLLFHYYDKDFNNEADTPDNFQSRRPNTSFCFLDIRSPGLGDTAMYLCATSWAGSYEQYFGPGTRLTVT.

V gene TRBV27 combines with J gene TRBJ1-5; D is undetermined. CDR3 length: 14 amino acids. CDR1 is MNHEY, CDR2 SMNVEV, per germline (reference sequence). V was cut by 5 bases and J by 3 bases, with 11 bases left in between. The CDR3 loop reads CASSTRQNNQPQHF. The DNA of the CDR3 is TGTGCCAGCAGTACTAGGCAGAACAATCAGCCCCAGCATTTT.

This chain uses TRBV7-9 with TRBJ2-7; TRBD1 matches 10 bases. CDR1 and CDR2 (germline): SEHNR, FQNEAQ (reference sequence). This CDR3 has 14 residues. The V segment lost 5 bases and the J segment 3 bases; nucleotides outside the gene matches: 4. This CDR3 is CASSPRTGGYEQYF. CDR3 in DNA: TGTGCCAGCAGCCCACGGACAGGGGGCTACGAGCAGTACTTC.

The chain joins TRBV29-1 to TRBJ2-4, with a weak D call TRBD2 (5 bases). CDR1 is SQVTM, CDR2 ANQGSEA, per germline. V was shortened by 5 bases and J by 5 bases, with 7 bases between the two germline ends. This CDR3 region has 11 residues. CDR3 protein: CSVWEQNIQYF. CDR3 nucleotide sequence: TGCAGCGTTTGGGAGCAAAACATTCAGTACTTC.

The chain employs TRBV12-3 or TRBV12-4 and TRBJ2-7; D uncertain. This CDR3 region has 13 residues. The germline V and J ends were trimmed by 6 bases and 0 bases, with 9 bases remaining between them. DNA for the CDR3: TGTGCCAGCAGGTCGGATTACTCCTACGAGCAGTACTTC. It yields the protein CASRSDYSYEQYF.

V gene TRBV12-3 or TRBV12-4 combines with J gene TRBJ2-7; TRBD2 might be the D (6 bases). The CDR3 loop spans 14 amino acids. V was pared by 8 bases and J by 6 bases, with 20 bases between. DNA for the CDR3: TGTGCCAGCTCGGCTGGGGGGAGGACGGGCGAGCAGTACTTC. Translation gives CASSAGGRTGEQYF.

This clonotype has only a few counts. The genes are TRBV20-1 and TRBJ2-3, with 8 bases fitting TRBD2. J was trimmed by 4 bases and V by 4 bases; bases with no gene match: 10. Germline assignment: CDR1 DFQATT and CDR2 SNEGSKA (reference sequence). This CDR3 has 15 residues. CDR3 nucleotide sequence: TGCAGTGCTACACAACCGGGACTAGGGGCAGATACGCAGTATTTT. Its translation is CSATQPGLGADTQYF.

This clonotype was counted between two and nine times. CDR3 protein: CSASQERGDTDTQYF. CDR3 in DNA: TGCAGTGCTTCCCAAGAGCGGGGGGACACAGATACGCAGTATTTT. This chain joins TRBV20-1 and TRBJ2-3; 9 bases are shared with TRBD2. CDR1 and CDR2 from the germline V gene are DFQATT and SNEGSKA (reference sequence). The CDR3 totals 15 residues. V shed 5 bases and J 2 bases; nucleotides not matched to a gene: 8.

This clonotype was counted between two and nine times. One junction end disagrees with the germline gene, perhaps due to a read error. The chain links TRBV7-7 to TRBJ2-5; the D gene is possibly TRBD2 (6 bases). The CDR3 spans 14 residues. CDR1 SSHAT and CDR2 FNYEAQ come from the germline V gene (reference sequence). CDR3 region: CASSSNPGEETQYF. The CDR3 DNA is TGTGCTAGCAGCTCAAACCCGGGGGAAGAGACCCAGTACTTC.

This clonotype was detected only a few times. This chain joins TRBV5-6 and TRBJ2-2, with a tentative D call TRBD1 (6 bases). This CDR3 has 15 amino acids. Trimming pared 2 bases from V and 2 bases from J, leaving 10 bases between. From germline, CDR1 is SGHDT and CDR2 YYEEEE. The chain's CDR3 is CASSFRQANTGELFF. CDR3 nucleotides: TGTGCCAGCAGCTTTAGACAGGCCAACACCGGGGAGCTGTTTTTT.

In its sample, this clonotype was seen a few times. V usage is TRBV7-9 and J usage is TRBJ2-7; D possibly corresponds to TRBD1 (6 bases). CDR3 length equals 15 residues. Germline V gene sequence: CDR1 SEHNR, CDR2 FQNEAQ (reference sequence). Trimming cost V 5 bases and J 3 bases, with 17 bases left between them. DNA for the CDR3: TGTGCCAGCAGCACCCAGGACAGAACCTACTACGAGCAGTACTTC. This encodes CASSTQDRTYYEQYF.

The chain carries TRBV9 and TRBJ2-7, with D perhaps matching TRBD2 (6 bases). V was clipped by 0 bases and J by 3 bases, with 13 bases between them. The CDR3 is 15 amino acids. CDR1 is SGDLS and CDR2 is YYNGEE in the germline V gene. The chain's CDR3 is CASSVGGDVSYEQYF. Written as DNA, the CDR3 is TGTGCCAGCAGCGTAGGCGGGGATGTGAGCTACGAGCAGTACTTC. Supplemented by reference TRBV9 and TRBJ2-7, the full variable domain reads DSGVTQTPKHLITATGQRVTLRCSPRSGDLSVYWYQQSLDQGLQFLIQYYNGEERAKGNILERFSAQQFPDLHSELNLSSLELGDSALYFCASSVGGDVSYEQYFGPGTRLTVT.

This clonotype has just a few counts. CDR3 in DNA: TGTGCCAGCAGCCTGACAGCACCCACCGGGGAGCTGTTTTTT. It encodes CASSLTAPTGELFF. This sequence joins TRBV12-3 or TRBV12-4 and TRBJ2-2, with D perhaps matching TRBD1 (5 bases). The CDR3 contains 14 residues. The ends were cut back, 6 bases at V and 4 bases at J, with 12 bases in the middle.

Many counts were recorded for this clonotype. The chain combines TRBV7-9 with TRBJ2-3; 7 bases are shared with TRBD1. The ends lost 2 bases at V and 3 bases at J; junction bases unmatched: 8. CDR1 is SEHNR, CDR2 FQNEAQ, per germline (reference sequence). The length of the CDR3 is 16 residues. This CDR3 reads CASSLSPGQSTDTQYF. CDR3 nucleotide sequence: TGTGCCAGCAGCTTAAGCCCGGGACAGTCGACAGATACGCAGTATTTT.

There are a few counts of this clonotype. This chain uses TRBV7-2 with TRBJ2-7; 11 bases match TRBD1. The CDR3 loop spans 15 amino acids. Germline assignment: CDR1 SGHTA and CDR2 FQGNSA. V lost 2 bases, J lost 7 bases, and 7 bases stayed unmatched. CDR3 loop: CASSLPDRGLDEQYF. CDR3 DNA sequence: TGTGCCAGCAGCTTACCGGACAGGGGGCTAGATGAGCAGTACTTC.

The chain couples TRBV12-3 or TRBV12-4 to TRBJ2-1; D assignment may be TRBD1 or TRBD2 (5 bases each). With 2 bases removed from V and 7 bases from J, the gap between germline ends came to 21 bases. The CDR3 totals 17 residues. The CDR3 spells CASSLLVLGVLPNEQFF. CDR3 coding DNA: TGTGCCAGCAGTTTATTAGTTCTGGGGGTACTTCCAAATGAGCAGTTCTTC.

The table lists this clonotype with a few counts. The chain uses TRBV6-2 or TRBV6-3 and TRBJ1-1, with a possible D match to TRBD1 (6 bases). Germline V gene sequence: CDR1 MNHEY, CDR2 SVGEGT. The CDR3 has 13 residues. Trimming stripped 6 bases from V and 10 bases from J, with 18 bases between. CDR3 in amino acids: CASRPLRGLGAFF. Written as DNA, the CDR3 is TGTGCCAGCAGGCCCCTTCGGGGGCTTGGAGCTTTCTTT.

The gene calls are TRBV12-3 or TRBV12-4 and TRBJ2-7; possibly TRBD2 for D (6 bases). V lost 6 bases and J lost 2, with 11 bases in between. This CDR3 has 13 residues. The CDR3 DNA follows: TGTGCCAGCAGCCCCGGGACTCCCTACGAGCAGTACTTC. Protein sequence: CASSPGTPYEQYF.

This clonotype was found a few times. The rearrangement uses TRBV6-5 and TRBJ2-7, with no clear D. This CDR3 region has 15 residues. Germline-derived CDR1 and CDR2 are MNHEY and SVGAGI. Trimming removed 0 bases from V and 0 bases from J, with 9 bases in between. CDR3 residues: CASSYSMSPSYEQYF. The DNA for the CDR3 is TGTGCCAGCAGTTACTCGATGTCCCCCTCCTACGAGCAGTACTTC.

Ten or more counts support this clonotype. This chain joins TRBV2 and TRBJ2-7; 11 bases match TRBD2. CDR1 and CDR2 (germline): SNHLY, FYNNEI. CDR3 length equals 14 residues. Unmatched junction bases numbered 6, after V lost 6 bases and J lost 5 bases. CDR3 region: CASRVAGGSHEQYF. CDR3 bases: TGTGCCAGCAGGGTAGCGGGAGGGTCCCACGAGCAGTACTTC.

V gene TRBV27 combines with J gene TRBJ2-7; D might be TRBD1 (6 bases). V lost 4 bases, J lost 6 bases, and 19 bases lay in between. The CDR3 covers 15 residues. Germline loops: CDR1 MNHEY, CDR2 SMNVEV (reference sequence). The CDR3 loop reads CASSSLRDIGGEQYF. DNA for the CDR3: TGTGCCAGCAGTTCTCTCCGGGACATTGGGGGCGAGCAGTACTTC.